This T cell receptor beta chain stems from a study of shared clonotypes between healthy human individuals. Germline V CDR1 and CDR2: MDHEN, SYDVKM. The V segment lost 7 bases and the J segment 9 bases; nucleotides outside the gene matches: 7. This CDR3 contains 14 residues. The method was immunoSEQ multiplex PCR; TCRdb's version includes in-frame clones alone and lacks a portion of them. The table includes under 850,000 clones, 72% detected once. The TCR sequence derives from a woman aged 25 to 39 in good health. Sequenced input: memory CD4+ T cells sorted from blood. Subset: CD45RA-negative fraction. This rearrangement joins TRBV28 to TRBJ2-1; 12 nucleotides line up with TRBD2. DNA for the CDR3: TGTGCCAGCACCCACAGACTAGCGGGAGTTGAGCAGTTCTTC. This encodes CASTHRLAGVEQFF.